This TCR beta chain was recovered during a study of blood T cell repertoires in COVID-19. The data were produced by immunoSEQ multiplex PCR, yet TCRdb's version contains in-frame clones alone and is incomplete. The sample holds some 340,000 clones; 80% to 85% are singletons and the top ten take around 5%. The length of the CDR3 is 14 residues. The V segment lost 7 bases and the J segment 6 bases; nucleotides outside the gene matches: 7. Per germline, CDR1 SNHLY and CDR2 FYNNEI. The age range of participants was roughly 18 to 90 years, with residence in under 30 US areas. This sequence joins TRBV2 and TRBJ1-5; 9 nucleotides line up with TRBD1. The clonotype comes from a woman aged 45-65 years who had recovered from COVID-19. Sequencing was done on a sample of PBMCs or T cells enriched from blood (not recorded which). The CDR3 nucleotides are TGTGCCAGCACGTTTGGACAGGGGAGTCAGCCCCAGCATTTT. Its protein is CASTFGQGSQPQHF. The full variable domain, its missing parts supplied by reference TRBV2 and TRBJ1-5, is EPEVTQTPSHQVTQMGQEVILRCVPISNHLYFYWYRQILGQKVEFLVSFYNNEISEKSEIFDDQFSVERPDGSNFTLKIRSTKLEDSAMYFCASTFGQGSQPQHFGDGTRLSIL.